The 20 T cell receptor beta chains in this list originate from one sample, sequenced in a study of T cell responses to AZD1222 COVID-19 vaccine. The table came from immunoSEQ multiplex PCR; TCRdb's copy has only in-frame clones and leaves some out. This sample has fewer than 65,000 clones, with roughly nine tenths found just once. The sample consisted of peripheral blood, taken 28 days after the second AZD1222 dose. All receptors come from an adult who received the AZD1222 COVID-19 vaccine.

A single count supports this clone. V usage is TRBV28 and J usage is TRBJ2-2; 8 positions match TRBD2. The V and J ends lost 2 bases and 7 bases, in that order; junction bases with no gene match: 6. This CDR3 has 15 residues. Germline CDR1 reads MDHEN; CDR2 reads SYDVKM. The CDR3 nucleotides are TGTGCCAGCAGTTTAGACGGGAGGGTGAGCGGGGAGCTGTTTTTT. Translating it yields CASSLDGRVSGELFF.

The chain recombines TRBV4-3 with TRBJ2-3, with TRBD2 matching over 12 bases. V lost 1 base, J lost 5 bases, and 7 bases stayed unmatched. Germline V gives CDR1 LGHNA, CDR2 YSLEER. The CDR3 is 17 amino acids. CDR3: CASSQVLAGGPLDTQYF. The CDR3 DNA reads TGCGCCAGCAGCCAAGTTCTAGCGGGAGGGCCTTTAGATACGCAGTATTTT.

This chain's CDR3 is CASSVSGLASTDTQYF. The CDR3 bases are TGTGCCAGCAGCGTGTCAGGACTAGCGAGCACAGATACGCAGTATTTT. The rearrangement joins TRBV9 to TRBJ2-3, with 9 bases fitting TRBD2. V dropped 2 bases and J dropped 0; count of bases not matched to a gene: 4. The CDR3 runs to 16 residues. The V gene's germline CDR1 is SGDLS and CDR2 YYNGEE.

The CDR3 spells CASRVSRDRGYGYTF. CDR3 DNA sequence: TGCGCCAGCAGGGTGTCTAGGGACAGGGGGTATGGCTACACCTTC. This rearrangement joins TRBV5-1 to TRBJ1-2; 11 bases match TRBD1. The CDR3 sequence is 15 residues long. The germline CDR1 and CDR2 sequences are SGHRS and YFSETQ. Trimming took 5 bases from V and 5 from J; bases not matched to a gene: 8. The variable domain in full, completed from reference TRBV5-1 and TRBJ1-2, reads KAGVTQTPRYLIKTRGQQVTLSCSPISGHRSVSWYQQTPGQGLQFLFEYFSETQRNKGNFPGRFSGRQFSNSRSEMNVSTLELGDSALYLCASRVSRDRGYGYTFGSGTRLTVV.

The V and J genes are TRBV7-8 and TRBJ1-5, with 10 bases aligning to TRBD1. This CDR3 region has 14 residues. J gave up 9 bases and V 4 bases, and 6 bases lay outside the gene matches. From germline, CDR1 is SGHVS and CDR2 FQNEAQ. This CDR3 is CASSWGQGMGPQHF. The CDR3 DNA reads as TGTGCCAGCAGCTGGGGACAGGGGATGGGGCCCCAGCATTTT.

This clone has just one count. This chain links TRBV13 with TRBJ2-5; D is uncertain. Germline assignment: CDR1 PRHDT and CDR2 FYEKMQ (reference sequence). This CDR3 is built from 11 residues. Trimming stripped 5 bases from V and 5 bases from J, with 6 bases between. The CDR3 loop reads CASSTGETQYF. The CDR3 DNA is TGTGCCAGCAGCACGGGTGAGACCCAGTACTTC.

The rearrangement links TRBV14 to TRBJ1-3, with no clear D. In germline, CDR1 is SGHDN, CDR2 FVKESK. The CDR3 spans 16 residues. Trimming removed 1 base from V and 0 bases from J, with 10 bases in between. CDR3 coding DNA: TGTGCCAGCAGCCAAGGATATGGAGACTCTGGAAACACCATATATTTT. As protein: CASSQGYGDSGNTIYF.

This clone was found once. V and J are TRBV20-1 and TRBJ2-1; TRBD2 agrees at 8 bases. V lost 6 bases to trimming and J lost 8 bases; unmatched junction nucleotides: 15. Germline CDR1 and CDR2: DFQATT and SNEGSKA (reference sequence). The CDR3 covers 15 residues. The CDR3 nucleotides read TGCAGTGCCAGTTCGACCACGGGAGGGGGGGATGAGCAGTTCTTC. It is translated as CSASSTTGGGDEQFF.

This chain connects TRBV4-2 to TRBJ1-5; D remains ambiguous. The germline CDR1 and CDR2 sequences are LGHNA and YNFKEQ. Trimming cost V 1 base and J 0 bases, with 7 bases left between them. The CDR3 extends over 15 amino acids. As DNA, the CDR3 is TGTGCCAGCAGCCAAGCGACAAATAGCAATCAGCCCCAGCATTTT. Translation: CASSQATNSNQPQHF.

This sequence joins TRBV6-5 and TRBJ1-6; D unresolved. The V gene lost 10 bases and the J gene lost 0 bases, with 13 bases spanning the gap. CDR1 and CDR2 from the germline V gene are MNHEY and SVGAGI. This CDR3 is 15 amino acids long. The CDR3 DNA follows: TGTGCCACTATGAGGGCTAGCTCCTATAATTCACCCCTCCACTTT. Translated: CATMRASSYNSPLHF.

This rearrangement joins TRBV4-2 to TRBJ2-6; D gene unclear. Germline V lookup: CDR1 LGHNA, CDR2 YNFKEQ. The CDR3 sequence is 18 residues long. Trimming took 3 bases from V and 0 from J, leaving 15 bases between them. The CDR3 loop is CASSQPSGITSGANVLTF. CDR3 nucleotides: TGTGCCAGCAGCCAGCCGTCGGGTATTACCTCTGGGGCCAACGTCCTGACTTTC.

This chain uses TRBV24-1 with TRBJ1-2; perhaps TRBD1 as D (5 bases). Germline V gene sequence: CDR1 KGHDR, CDR2 SFDVKD. V gave up 4 bases and J gave up 4 bases, with 6 bases separating them. This CDR3 contains 12 residues. CDR3 residues: CATSDQGYGYTF. As DNA, the CDR3 is TGTGCCACCAGTGACCAGGGCTATGGCTACACCTTC.

The chain carries TRBV3-1 (or the pseudogene TRBV3-2) and TRBJ2-7, with D hard to call. V dropped 3 bases and J dropped 3 bases, with 3 bases sitting between them. From germline, CDR1 is LGHDT and CDR2 YNNKEL (reference sequence). The CDR3 has 11 residues. In DNA form, the CDR3 reads TGTGCCAGCAGCCAGATCTACGAGCAGTACTTC. Protein sequence: CASSQIYEQYF.

The DNA of the CDR3 is TGTGCCAGCAGTTACGTCAGTGGACAAGGCCTGTCTGGGGCCAACGTCCTGACTTTC. Encoded protein: CASSYVSGQGLSGANVLTF. This chain uses TRBV2 with TRBJ2-6; the D gene is possibly TRBD1 (5 bases). Trimming removed 5 bases at V and 1 base at J, with 21 bases between. The germline CDR1 and CDR2 sequences are SNHLY and FYNNEI. The CDR3 sequence is 19 residues long.

The gene calls are TRBV15 and TRBJ1-2; weak D call: TRBD1 (6 bases). The germline V gene encodes CDR1 LNHNV and CDR2 YYDKDF (reference sequence). This CDR3 is built from 15 residues. Trimming took off 0 bases at V and 4 bases at J, with 12 bases between the two ends. The DNA of the CDR3 is TGTGCCACCAGCAGAGATCAGGGGACTAGCTATGGCTACACCTTC. Translating it yields CATSRDQGTSYGYTF. The whole variable domain, filled in from reference TRBV15 and TRBJ1-2, reads DAMVIQNPRYQVTQFGKPVTLSCSQTLNHNVMYWYQQKSSQAPKLLFHYYDKDFNNEADTPDNFQSRRPNTSFCFLDIRSPGLGDTAMYLCATSRDQGTSYGYTFGSGTRLTVV.

The chain employs TRBV7-9 and TRBJ1-1; 7 positions match TRBD1. With 5 bases clipped from V and 1 base from J, the junction kept 7 bases outside the gene matches. Germline-derived CDR1 and CDR2 are SEHNR and FQNEAQ (reference sequence). CDR3 length: 15 amino acids. The CDR3 loop is CASSPTQGKNTEAFF. As DNA, the CDR3 is TGTGCCAGCAGCCCCACACAGGGGAAGAACACTGAAGCTTTCTTT.

This sequence joins TRBV7-2 and TRBJ1-2; 10 bases are a match to TRBD1. The CDR3 length is 15 residues. The ends lost 0 bases at V and 6 bases at J; junction bases unmatched: 4. The germline gives CDR1 SGHTA, CDR2 FQGNSA. CDR3 region: CASSLAAGQGHGYTF. The CDR3 region has the DNA TGTGCCAGCAGCTTAGCTGCGGGACAGGGGCATGGCTACACCTTC.

The gene calls are TRBV21-1 and TRBJ2-3; the table's D call TRBD2 went unverified against the DNA. TRBV21-1 is flagged as a pseudogene. The CDR3 length is 12 residues. The CDR3 nucleotides are TGTGCCAGCCTGGAGGGGTCAGATACGCAGTATTTT. Translated: CASLEGSDTQYF.

The chain has TRBV4-1 and TRBJ2-7, with D perhaps matching TRBD1 (5 bases). The germline V gene has CDR1 MGHRA and CDR2 YSYEKL. Trimming pared 1 base from V and 2 bases from J, leaving 15 bases between. CDR3 length: 16 amino acids. The CDR3 DNA follows: TGCGCCAGCAGCCAAGGCCCAATGGGGCTGGCCTACGAGCAGTACTTC. Protein sequence: CASSQGPMGLAYEQYF.

The V gene is TRBV7-6, the J gene TRBJ2-7, with 7 bases that match TRBD2. The CDR3 is 14 residues long. After removal of 5 bases from V and 5 bases from J, the junction contained 9 bases not matched to a gene. Germline lookup yields CDR1 SGHVS and CDR2 FNYEAQ. The DNA of the CDR3 is TGTGCCAGCAGCCCCCTCGGACTAGGCGACGAGCAGTACTTC. This gives the protein CASSPLGLGDEQYF. The entire variable domain, with the rest obtained from reference TRBV7-6 and TRBJ2-7, is as follows: GAGVSQSPRYKVTKRGQDVALRCDPISGHVSLYWYRQALGQGPEFLTYFNYEAQQDKSGLPNDRFSAERPEGSISTLTIQRTEQRDSAMYRCASSPLGLGDEQYFGPGTRLTVT.